This T cell receptor (beta chain) came from a study of beta chain bispecific antibodies for T cell cancers. Study as a whole: HPB-ALL carried surface TRBV5-5, while Jurkat carried TRBV12-3. Broader study findings: Versus anti-CD19, anti-TRBV12 exposure cut the TRBV12-3 share of TRBV signal by over 98%. Most targeted TRBV signal came from the leukemia cell line cells, not normal T cells.

This clonotype was recorded many times. Its antigen is currently unknown. Germline CDR1 SNHLY, CDR2 FYNNEI. Trimming left V 7 bases short and J 11 bases short, with 14 bases between. The CDR3 length is 11 residues. Expansion lasted 2 to 4 days, with either anti-CD3 antibody OKT3 or CD3/CD28 beads. Clonotype quantities came from unique molecular identifier barcode counts. TCRdb processed the 5' RACE reads anew with MiXCR; each CDR3 protein has one entry. The sample has 20,000 to 25,000 distinct CDR3 sequences, more than 2% seen once; the top ten hold under 5.5%. The TCR originated in a human donor in good health. Some clones in this sample may be carry-over from other donors' samples. The chain couples TRBV2 to TRBJ1-1; D is undetermined. Sample: healthy donor T cells cultured with leukemia cells, taken from a culture containing a bispecific antibody targeting TCR Vbeta12. The CDR3 DNA is TGTGCCAGCATCCAAGGACCGGATGCTTTCTTT. Its translation: CASIQGPDAFF.